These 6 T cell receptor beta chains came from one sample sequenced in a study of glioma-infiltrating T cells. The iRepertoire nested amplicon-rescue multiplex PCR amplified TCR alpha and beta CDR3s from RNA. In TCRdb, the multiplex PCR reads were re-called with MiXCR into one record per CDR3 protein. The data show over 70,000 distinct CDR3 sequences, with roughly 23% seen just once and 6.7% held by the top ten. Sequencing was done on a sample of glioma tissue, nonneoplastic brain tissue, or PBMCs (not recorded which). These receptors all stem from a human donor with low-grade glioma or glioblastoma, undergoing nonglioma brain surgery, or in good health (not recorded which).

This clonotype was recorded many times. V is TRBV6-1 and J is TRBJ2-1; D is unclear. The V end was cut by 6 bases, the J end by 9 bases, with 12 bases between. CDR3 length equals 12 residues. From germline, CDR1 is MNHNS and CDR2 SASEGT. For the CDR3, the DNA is TGTGCCAGCAGCCGAACGAACGGTGAGCAGTTCTTC. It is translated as CASSRTNGEQFF.

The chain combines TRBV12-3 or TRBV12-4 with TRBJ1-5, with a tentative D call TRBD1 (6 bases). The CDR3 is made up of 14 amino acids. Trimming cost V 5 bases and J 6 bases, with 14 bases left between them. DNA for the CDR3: TGTGCCAGCAGTATTAATTACAGGGCTCAGCCCCAGCATTTT. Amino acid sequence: CASSINYRAQPQHF.

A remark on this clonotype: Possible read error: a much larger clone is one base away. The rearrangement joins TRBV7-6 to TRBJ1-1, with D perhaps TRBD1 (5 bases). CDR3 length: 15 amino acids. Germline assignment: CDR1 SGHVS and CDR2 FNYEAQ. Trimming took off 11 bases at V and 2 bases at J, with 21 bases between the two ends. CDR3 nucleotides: TGTGCCGGCATCGCAGGTAATGGGGCCAACACTGAAGCTTTCTTT. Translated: CAGIAGNGANTEAFF.

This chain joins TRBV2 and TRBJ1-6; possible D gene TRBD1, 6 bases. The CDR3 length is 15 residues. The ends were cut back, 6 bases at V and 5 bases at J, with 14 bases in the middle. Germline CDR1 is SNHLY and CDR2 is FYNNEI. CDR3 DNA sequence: TGTGCCAGCAGCCGCCACGGACAGAATAATTCACCCCTCCACTTT. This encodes CASSRHGQNNSPLHF.

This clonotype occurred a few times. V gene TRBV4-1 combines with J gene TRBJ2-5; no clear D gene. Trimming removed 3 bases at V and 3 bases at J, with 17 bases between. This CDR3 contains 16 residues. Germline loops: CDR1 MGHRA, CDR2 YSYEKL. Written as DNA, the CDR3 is TGCGCCAGCAGCCAGGGCTTCGATCCTCGGAAAGAGACCCAGTACTTC. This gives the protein CASSQGFDPRKETQYF.

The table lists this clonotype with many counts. Written as DNA, the CDR3 is TGTGCCAGCAGTCCCCAACAGGGAAGTGCGGAGACCCAGTACTTC. Translating gives CASSPQQGSAETQYF. The chain recombines TRBV2 with TRBJ2-5; tentative D call: TRBD1 (6 bases). The CDR3 has 15 amino acids. Trimming left V 5 bases short and J 5 bases short, with 18 bases between. Germline V lookup: CDR1 SNHLY, CDR2 FYNNEI.